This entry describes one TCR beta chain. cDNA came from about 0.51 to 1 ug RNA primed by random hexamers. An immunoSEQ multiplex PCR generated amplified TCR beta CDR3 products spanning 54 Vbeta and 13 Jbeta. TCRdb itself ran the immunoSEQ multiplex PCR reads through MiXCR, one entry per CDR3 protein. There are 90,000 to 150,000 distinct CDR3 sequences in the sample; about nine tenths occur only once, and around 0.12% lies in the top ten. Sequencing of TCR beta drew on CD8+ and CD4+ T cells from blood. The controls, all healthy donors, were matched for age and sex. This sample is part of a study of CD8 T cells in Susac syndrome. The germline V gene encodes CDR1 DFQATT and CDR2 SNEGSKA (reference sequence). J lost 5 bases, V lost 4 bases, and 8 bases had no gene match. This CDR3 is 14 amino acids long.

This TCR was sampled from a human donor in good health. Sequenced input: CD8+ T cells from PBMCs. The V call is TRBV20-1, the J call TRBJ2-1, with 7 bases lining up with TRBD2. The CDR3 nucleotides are TGCAGTGCTATGGAGGGAGGGCCCGACAATGAGCAGTTCTTC. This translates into CSAMEGGPDNEQFF.